This T cell receptor beta chain was documented in a study of T cells in Graves' hyperthyroidism and ophthalmopathy. TCR beta CDR3 region amplification was performed from RNA transcripts. First-round RT-PCR with HTBI primers amplified the TCR CDR3 region. Using its own MiXCR run on the multiplex PCR reads, TCRdb lists one record per CDR3 protein. Among approximately 600,000 distinct CDR3 sequences listed, 15% to 20% were seen once. Trimming shortened V by 7 bases and J by 5 bases, and 21 bases separated the two germline ends. CDR1 and CDR2 from the germline V gene are SGHTA and FQGNSA. The CDR3 sequence is 17 residues long.

The TCR originated in a young woman with Graves' hyperthyroidism. This chain joins TRBV7-2 and TRBJ1-6; the D gene is possibly TRBD1 (6 bases). The specimen sequenced was blood. This CDR3 is CASILSGGGGHNSPLHF. CDR3 in DNA: TGTGCCAGCATTCTCTCCGGGGGGGGGGGGCATAATTCACCCCTCCACTTT.